This T cell receptor beta chain stems from a study of blood T cells in healthy people across ages. The study's findings and limits: Donor CMV infection status was unknown, possibly confounding age-related changes in expanded clonotypes.

The authors ran a second PCR of roughly 6 to 12 cycles using a sample-barcoded 5' primer and a J-beta primer mix. TCRdb re-called the 5' RACE reads through MiXCR, storing one row per CDR3 protein. The sample carries more than 800,000 distinct CDR3 sequences, 29% recorded once. Caucasian individuals from Russia who were healthy and aged roughly 6 to 95 acted as donors. Germline loops: CDR1 MGHRA, CDR2 YSYEKL. V gave up 6 bases and J gave up 10 bases; unmatched junction bases: 15. The CDR3 totals 16 residues. This clonotype was seen many times. Its antigen is as yet unknown. Material for sequencing was blood. This chain connects TRBV4-1 to TRBJ2-1; 10 bases are a match to TRBD1. The sequence was obtained from a woman aged 80 or over in good health. The CDR3 region is CASSQTDRGLPGEQFF. The CDR3 DNA is TGCGCCAGCAGTCAAACCGACAGGGGGCTACCGGGAGAGCAGTTCTTC.